This T cell receptor (beta chain) was sequenced in a study of blood T cell repertoires in COVID-19. Study-level background: Collection of acute and convalescent COVID-19 samples took place in the United States, Italy and Spain. PBMCs, B-cell-depleted T cells, or T cells provided the cDNA or gDNA that made up the material.

Source study methods: For nucleated cells, counts were estimated from reference gene primer amplification. Assay: immunoSEQ multiplex PCR; the TCRdb copy retains only in-frame clones and omits some. V and J calls and clone size follow that table, whereas D and trimming were derived from the DNA. Here the sample spans around 24,000 clones, about 85% being singletons. V gave up 1 base and J gave up 5 bases; unmatched junction bases: 9. From germline, CDR1 is GTSNPN and CDR2 SVGIG (reference sequence). The CDR3 length is 15 residues. Sequenced: peripheral blood. The chain recombines TRBV30 with TRBJ1-2; TRBD1 aligns across 8 bases. This receptor was taken from a man aged 45-60 years with active or convalescent COVID-19. The CDR3 DNA is TGTGCCTGGAGTGCCCGCGGGACAGGAGGATATGGCTACACCTTC. The encoded protein is CAWSARGTGGYGYTF.